This TCR beta chain was identified during a study of blood T cell repertoires in COVID-19. Trimming at V came to 2 bases and at J to 3 bases, leaving 6 bases not matched to a gene. Germline values: CDR1 KGHSH, CDR2 LQKENI. The CDR3 spans 16 residues. In the study's own analysis: Estimates of nucleated cell counts were drawn from the amplification of reference gene primers. Some clones are missing from TCRdb's copy, which holds only in-frame ones; the method was immunoSEQ multiplex PCR. V, J and clone size were drawn from that table, and D and trimming were deduced from the DNA. The table has roughly 270,000 clones, nearly 90% seen once; the top ten hold approximately 8.5%.

The chain combines TRBV18 with TRBJ1-2; the match to TRBD1 covers 10 bases. The specimen was peripheral blood. The clonotype originates from a man aged 18 to 30 with active or convalescent COVID-19. CDR3 region: CASSPAGTGVDYGYTF. The CDR3 DNA sequence: TGTGCCAGCTCACCAGCCGGGACAGGGGTTGACTATGGCTACACCTTC. The full variable domain, its missing parts supplied by reference TRBV18 and TRBJ1-2, is NAGVMQNPRHLVRRRGQEARLRCSPMKGHSHVYWYRQLPEEGLKFMVYLQKENIIDESGMPKERFSAEFPKEGPSILRIQQVVRGDSAAYFCASSPAGTGVDYGYTFGSGTRLTVV.